The source of this T cell receptor beta chain is a study of human CD8 memory T cell subsets. Study-level results: The study found similarly high diversity in stem-like memory and precursor exhausted T cells, unlike effector memory cells.

By UMI-labeled 5' RACE, the TCR beta libraries were made. TCRdb reprocessed the 5' RACE reads, keeping one entry per CDR3 protein, no DNA. This sample's table has over 5,500 distinct CDR3 sequences. CDR3 length: 16 residues. The source of the PBMC was buffy coats of healthy donors. As concerns this clonotype: Its antigen is as yet unknown.

The sample taken for sequencing was CD8+ T cells from PBMCs. The V call is TRBV21-1, the J call TRBJ1-5; without DNA, the TCRdb call of TRBD1 cannot be checked. TRBV21-1 is deemed a pseudogene. The sequence came from a human donor in good health. The CDR3 here is CASSIRQSYSNQPQHF.